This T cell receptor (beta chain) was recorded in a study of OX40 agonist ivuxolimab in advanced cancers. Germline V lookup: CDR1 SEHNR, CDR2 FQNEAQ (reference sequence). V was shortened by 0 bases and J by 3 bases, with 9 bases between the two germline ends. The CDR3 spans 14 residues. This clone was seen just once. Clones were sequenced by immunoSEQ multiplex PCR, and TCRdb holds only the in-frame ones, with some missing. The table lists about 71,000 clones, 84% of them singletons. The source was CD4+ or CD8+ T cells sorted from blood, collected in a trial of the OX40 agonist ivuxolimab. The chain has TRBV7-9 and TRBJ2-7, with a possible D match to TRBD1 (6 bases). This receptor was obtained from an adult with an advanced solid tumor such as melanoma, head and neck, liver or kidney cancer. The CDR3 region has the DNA TGTGCCAGCAGCTTAGCGGGGGCCCTCTACGAGCAGTACTTC. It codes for CASSLAGALYEQYF.